The clone carrying this T cell receptor (beta chain) showed up many times. The data are from a study of patients and donors after allogeneic stem cell transplantation. V lost 7 bases, J lost 2 bases, and 4 bases stayed unmatched. The CDR3 length is 13 residues. Germline lookup yields CDR1 LNHNV and CDR2 YYDKDF (reference sequence). TCRdb itself ran the RT-PCR reads through MiXCR, one entry per CDR3 protein. The sample lists roughly 250,000 distinct CDR3 sequences, 12% to 15% occurring once. The clonotype originates from a human donor who was either an allogeneic HSCT recipient or a stem cell or donor lymphocyte infusion donor (not recorded which). It is not recorded whose cells these are; they may come from a transplant donor. Sequencing used blood, either unsorted or a sorted T cell fraction (not recorded which). The chain recombines TRBV15 with TRBJ2-5; 7 bases fit TRBD2. CDR3 loop: CATTVGGQETQYF. The DNA for the CDR3 is TGTGCCACCACGGTGGGAGGGCAAGAGACCCAGTACTTC. The whole variable domain, filled in from reference TRBV15 and TRBJ2-5, reads DAMVIQNPRYQVTQFGKPVTLSCSQTLNHNVMYWYQQKSSQAPKLLFHYYDKDFNNEADTPDNFQSRRPNTSFCFLDIRSPGLGDTAMYLCATTVGGQETQYFGPGTRLLVL.